This T cell receptor beta chain was retrieved from a study of T cell responses to AZD1222 COVID-19 vaccine. Study findings and constraints: Clonal diversity was possibly underestimated, and the donors were mostly white British, with more females. No day 14 peak samples; only post-peak repertoires were characterized.

Germline CDR1 SGHNT, CDR2 YENEEA. This CDR3 is built from 13 residues. V dropped 5 bases and J dropped 2 bases, with 8 bases sitting between them. Second-dose timings of about 4 or about 12 weeks were pooled. Some clones are missing from TCRdb's copy, which holds only in-frame ones; the method was immunoSEQ multiplex PCR. Of over 120,000 clones in the sample, about 92% were seen once. About this clone: What it binds is unknown.

The sample here was peripheral blood, taken 28 days after the second AZD1222 dose. The TCR sequence derives from an adult who received the AZD1222 COVID-19 vaccine. The V call is TRBV11-3, the J call TRBJ2-3, with D hard to call. The CDR3 coding sequence is TGTGCCAGCAGCATCCGTCCCACAGATACGCAGTATTTT. It translates to CASSIRPTDTQYF.